This T cell receptor beta chain was recovered during a study of tumor-infiltrating lymphocytes in glioblastoma multiforme. TCR beta libraries were built from RNA through three nested multiplex PCR rounds using modified ARM-PCR. Using its own MiXCR run on the multiplex PCR reads, TCRdb lists one record per CDR3 protein. The data show tens of thousands of distinct CDR3 sequences, with approximately 60% seen just once and approximately 35% held by the top ten. V lost 7 bases and J lost 2; bases outside the gene matches: 4. The CDR3 spans 14 residues. Germline V gene data show CDR1 as SQVTM and CDR2 as ANQGSEA.

The sequenced sample consisted of brain tumor tissue. The chain links TRBV29-1 to TRBJ2-7; the match to TRBD2 covers 14 bases. This clonotype was obtained from a male donor with glioblastoma. The CDR3 reads CSAGGLAGAYEQYF. The DNA of the CDR3 is TGCAGCGCTGGGGGACTAGCGGGAGCCTACGAGCAGTACTTC.